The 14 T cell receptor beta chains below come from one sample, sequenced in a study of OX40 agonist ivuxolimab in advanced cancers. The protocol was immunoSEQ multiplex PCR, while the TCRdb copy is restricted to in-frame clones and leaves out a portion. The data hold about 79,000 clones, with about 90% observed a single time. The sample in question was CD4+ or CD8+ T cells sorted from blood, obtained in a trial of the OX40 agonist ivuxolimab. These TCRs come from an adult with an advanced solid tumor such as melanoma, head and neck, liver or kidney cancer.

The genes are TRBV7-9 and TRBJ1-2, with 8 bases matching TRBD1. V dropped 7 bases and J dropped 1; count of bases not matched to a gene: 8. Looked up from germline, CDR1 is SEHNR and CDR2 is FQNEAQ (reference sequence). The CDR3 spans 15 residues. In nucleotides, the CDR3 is TGTGCCAGCAATCACGGGACAGGACGTAACTATGGCTACACCTTC. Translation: CASNHGTGRNYGYTF.

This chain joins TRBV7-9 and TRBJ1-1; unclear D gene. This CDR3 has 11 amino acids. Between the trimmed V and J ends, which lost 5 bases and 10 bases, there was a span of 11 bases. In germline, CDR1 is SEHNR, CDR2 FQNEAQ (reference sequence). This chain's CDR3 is CASSQGLGAFF. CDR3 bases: TGTGCCAGCAGCCAAGGATTAGGAGCTTTCTTT.

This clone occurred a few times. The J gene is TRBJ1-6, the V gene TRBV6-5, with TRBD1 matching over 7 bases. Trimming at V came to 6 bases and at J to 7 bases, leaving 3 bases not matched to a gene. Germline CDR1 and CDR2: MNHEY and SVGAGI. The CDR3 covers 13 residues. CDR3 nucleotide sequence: TGTGCCAGCAGGGACAGGACGAATTCACCCCTCCACTTT. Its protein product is CASRDRTNSPLHF.

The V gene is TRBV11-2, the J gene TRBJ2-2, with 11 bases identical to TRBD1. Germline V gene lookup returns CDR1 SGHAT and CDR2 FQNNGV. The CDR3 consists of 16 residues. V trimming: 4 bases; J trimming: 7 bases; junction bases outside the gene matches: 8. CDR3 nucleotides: TGTGCCAGCAGCTCGCTCAGGACAGGGGGCCGCGGGGAGCTGTTTTTT. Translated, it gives CASSSLRTGGRGELFF.

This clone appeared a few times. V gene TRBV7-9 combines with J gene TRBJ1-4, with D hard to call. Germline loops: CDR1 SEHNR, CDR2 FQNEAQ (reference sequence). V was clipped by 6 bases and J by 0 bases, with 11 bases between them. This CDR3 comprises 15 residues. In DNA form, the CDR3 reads TGTGCCAGCAGGGCCTCAGGACCAACTAATGAAAAACTGTTTTTT. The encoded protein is CASRASGPTNEKLFF.

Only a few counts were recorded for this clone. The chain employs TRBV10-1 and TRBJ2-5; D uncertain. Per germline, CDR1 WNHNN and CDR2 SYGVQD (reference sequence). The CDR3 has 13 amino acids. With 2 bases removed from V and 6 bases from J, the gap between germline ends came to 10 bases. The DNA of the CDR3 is TGCGCCAGCAGTGAGGTGGCGACGAAGACCCAGTACTTC. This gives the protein CASSEVATKTQYF.

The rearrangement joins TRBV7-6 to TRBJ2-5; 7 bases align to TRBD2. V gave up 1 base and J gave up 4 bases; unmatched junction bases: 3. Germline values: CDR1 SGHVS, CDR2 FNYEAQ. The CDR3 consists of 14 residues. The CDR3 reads CASSLGGGGETQYF. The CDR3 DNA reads TGTGCCAGCAGCTTAGGAGGCGGGGGAGAGACCCAGTACTTC.

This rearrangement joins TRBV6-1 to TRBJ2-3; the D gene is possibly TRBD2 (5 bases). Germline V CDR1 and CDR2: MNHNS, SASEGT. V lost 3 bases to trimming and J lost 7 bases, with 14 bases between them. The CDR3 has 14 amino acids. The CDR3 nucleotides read TGTGCCAGCAGTGATGCCAATACGGGAAATACGCAGTATTTT. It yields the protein CASSDANTGNTQYF.

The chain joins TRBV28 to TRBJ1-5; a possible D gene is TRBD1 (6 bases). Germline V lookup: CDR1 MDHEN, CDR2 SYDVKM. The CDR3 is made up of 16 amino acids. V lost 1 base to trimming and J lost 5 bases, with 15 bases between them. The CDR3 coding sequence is TGTGCCAGCAGTTTATTGGGGGGGCTGGGAGATCAGCCCCAGCATTTT. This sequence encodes CASSLLGGLGDQPQHF.

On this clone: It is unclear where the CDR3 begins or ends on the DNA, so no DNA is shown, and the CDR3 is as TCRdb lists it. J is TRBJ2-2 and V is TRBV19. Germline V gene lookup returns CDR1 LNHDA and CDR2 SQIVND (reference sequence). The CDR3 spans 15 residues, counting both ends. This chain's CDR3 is CASSMVGPGTGELFF.

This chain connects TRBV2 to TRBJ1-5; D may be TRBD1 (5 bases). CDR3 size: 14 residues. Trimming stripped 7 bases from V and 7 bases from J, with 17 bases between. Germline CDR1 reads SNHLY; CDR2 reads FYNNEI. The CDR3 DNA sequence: TGTGCCAGCAAGGGCAGGGTGGCAAACCAGCCCCAGCATTTT. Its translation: CASKGRVANQPQHF.

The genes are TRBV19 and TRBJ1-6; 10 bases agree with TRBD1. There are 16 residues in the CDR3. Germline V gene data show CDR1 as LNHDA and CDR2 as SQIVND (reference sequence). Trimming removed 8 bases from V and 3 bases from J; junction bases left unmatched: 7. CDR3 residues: CASRDGDRGYNSPLHF. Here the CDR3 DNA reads TGTGCCAGTCGGGATGGGGACAGGGGCTATAATTCACCCCTCCACTTT.

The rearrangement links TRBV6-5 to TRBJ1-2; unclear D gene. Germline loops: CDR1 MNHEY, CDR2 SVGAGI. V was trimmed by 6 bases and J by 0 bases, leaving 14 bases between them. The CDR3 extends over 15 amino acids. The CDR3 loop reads CASRSYKLSNYGYTF. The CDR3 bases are TGTGCCAGCAGGTCCTACAAGTTATCTAACTATGGCTACACCTTC.

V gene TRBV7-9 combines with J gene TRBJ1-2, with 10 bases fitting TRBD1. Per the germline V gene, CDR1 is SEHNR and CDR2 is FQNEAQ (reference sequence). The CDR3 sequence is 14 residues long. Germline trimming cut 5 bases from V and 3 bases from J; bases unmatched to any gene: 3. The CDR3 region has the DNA TGTGCCAGCAGCACGGACAGGGGGGACTATGGCTACACCTTC. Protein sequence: CASSTDRGDYGYTF.